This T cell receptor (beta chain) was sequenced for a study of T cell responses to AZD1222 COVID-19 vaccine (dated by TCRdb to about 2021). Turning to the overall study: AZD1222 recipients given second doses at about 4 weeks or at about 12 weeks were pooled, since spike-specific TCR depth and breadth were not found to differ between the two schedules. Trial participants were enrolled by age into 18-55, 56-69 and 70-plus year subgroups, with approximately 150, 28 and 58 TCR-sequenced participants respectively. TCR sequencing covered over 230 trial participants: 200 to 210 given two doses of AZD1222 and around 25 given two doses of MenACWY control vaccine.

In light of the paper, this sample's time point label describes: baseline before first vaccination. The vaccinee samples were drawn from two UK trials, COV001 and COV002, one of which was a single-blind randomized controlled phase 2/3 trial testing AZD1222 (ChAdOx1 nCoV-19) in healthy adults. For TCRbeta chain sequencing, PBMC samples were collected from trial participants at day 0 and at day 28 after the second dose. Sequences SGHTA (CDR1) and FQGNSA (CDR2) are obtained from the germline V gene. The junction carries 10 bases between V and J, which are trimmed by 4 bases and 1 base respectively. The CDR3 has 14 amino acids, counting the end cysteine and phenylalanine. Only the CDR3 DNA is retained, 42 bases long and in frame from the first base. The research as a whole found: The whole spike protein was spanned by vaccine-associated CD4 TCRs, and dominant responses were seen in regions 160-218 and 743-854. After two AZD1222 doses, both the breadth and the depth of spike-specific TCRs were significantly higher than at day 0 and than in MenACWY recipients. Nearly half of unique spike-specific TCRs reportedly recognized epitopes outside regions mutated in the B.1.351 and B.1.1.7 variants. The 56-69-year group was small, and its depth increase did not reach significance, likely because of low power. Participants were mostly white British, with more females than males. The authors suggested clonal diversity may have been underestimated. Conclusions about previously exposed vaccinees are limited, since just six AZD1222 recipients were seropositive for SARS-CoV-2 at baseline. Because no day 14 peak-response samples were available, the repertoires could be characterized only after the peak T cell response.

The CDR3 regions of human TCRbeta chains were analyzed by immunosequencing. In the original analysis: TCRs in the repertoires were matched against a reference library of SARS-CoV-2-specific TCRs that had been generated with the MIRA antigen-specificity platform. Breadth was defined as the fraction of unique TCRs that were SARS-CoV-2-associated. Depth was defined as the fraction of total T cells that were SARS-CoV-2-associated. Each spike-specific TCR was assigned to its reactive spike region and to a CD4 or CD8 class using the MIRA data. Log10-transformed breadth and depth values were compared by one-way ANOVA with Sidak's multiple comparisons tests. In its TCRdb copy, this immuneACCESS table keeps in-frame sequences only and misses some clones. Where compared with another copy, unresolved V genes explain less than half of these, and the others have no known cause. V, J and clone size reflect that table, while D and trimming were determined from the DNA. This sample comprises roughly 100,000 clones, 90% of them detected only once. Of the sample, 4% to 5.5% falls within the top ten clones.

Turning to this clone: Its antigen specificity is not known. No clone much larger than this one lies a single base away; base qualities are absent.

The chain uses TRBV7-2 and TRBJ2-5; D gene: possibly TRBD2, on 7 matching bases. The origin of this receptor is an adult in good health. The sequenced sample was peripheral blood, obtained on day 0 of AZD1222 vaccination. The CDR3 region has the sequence CASSSGGLQETQYF. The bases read TGTGCCAGCAGCTCGGGGGGCCTCCAAGAGACCCAGTACTTC.